This T cell receptor (beta chain) comes out of a study of post-analysis software for immune sequencing data. Study results and caveats: There were roughly five TRBV segments more frequent in patients than controls, and TRBV5-6, TRBV5-1 and TRBV20-1 were among them.

About this clonotype: What it binds is unknown.

V lost 3 bases and J 2 bases, leaving 11 bases between the germline ends. This CDR3 comprises 15 residues. Unique molecular identifiers featured in each of the TCR beta cDNA libraries. TCRdb redid the calling of the PCR reads with MiXCR, one entry per CDR3 protein. This sample yields about 770,000 distinct CDR3 sequences, of which approximately 44% are seen a single time; 4.9% belongs to the top ten. Sequences were obtained from blood. The sequence came from a girl between 10 and 17 years old with multiple sclerosis. The chain recombines TRBV12-3 or TRBV12-4 with TRBJ2-1; D is perhaps TRBD2 (6 bases). CDR3 region: CASSLALAAYNEQFF. The CDR3 bases are TGTGCCAGCAGTTTGGCATTAGCGGCCTACAATGAGCAGTTCTTC.